This entry lists 14 T cell receptor beta chains sequenced from one sample in a study of persistence of HIV-infected CD4 T cells. The antigens these receptors bind are not known. The libraries were made with immunoSEQ version 4 in survey mode. Assay: immunoSEQ multiplex PCR; the TCRdb copy retains only in-frame clones and omits some. The table records 30,000 to 35,000 clones, about four fifths of them present only once. Overlapping HIV-1 Gag 15-mer peptides at roughly 1 ug per peptide per mL were used. Memory cells lacking CD40L and CD69 with high CD45RO were sorted. Sequenced here: CD4+ T cells sorted from PBMCs after roughly 20-hour stimulation, sampled from a patient who received antiretroviral therapy. These receptor sequences come from an adult woman with HIV who was CMV-seropositive.

This rearrangement joins TRBV6-5 to TRBJ2-1; TRBD2 agrees at 11 bases. CDR1 MNHEY and CDR2 SVGAGI come from the germline V gene. The CDR3 runs to 15 residues. The trim removed 7 bases at V and 3 bases at J, leaving 5 bases unmatched. CDR3 sequence (DNA): TGTGCCAGCATCGCCGGGACTAGCGGCTACAATGAGCAGTTCTTC. This gives the protein CASIAGTSGYNEQFF.

V usage is TRBV1 and J usage is TRBJ2-7; the D segment call TRBD2 is taken from the table without a DNA check. TRBV1 is noted as a pseudogene. CDR3 length equals 17 residues. The CDR3 region is CTSSQDGGAEGPYEQYF. CDR3 sequence (DNA): TGCACCAGCAGCCAAGATGGTGGGGCGGAGGGGCCCTACGAGCAGTACTTC.

The chain recombines TRBV5-6 with TRBJ1-3; TRBD1 is a possible D gene (5 bases). Germline V gene sequence: CDR1 SGHDT, CDR2 YYEEEE. Trimming took 0 bases from V and 0 from J, leaving 10 bases between them. This CDR3 has 16 residues. The CDR3 DNA is TGTGCCAGCAGCTTGGATCTAGGGGACTCTGGAAACACCATATATTTT. Translation: CASSLDLGDSGNTIYF.

The chain carries TRBV2 and TRBJ2-7; D may be TRBD1 (5 bases). This CDR3 has 12 amino acids. CDR1 and CDR2 from the germline V gene are SNHLY and FYNNEI. V was pared by 6 bases and J by 5 bases, with 11 bases between. DNA of the CDR3: TGTGCCAGCAGGCAGGGTAACAACGAGCAGTACTTC. It translates to CASRQGNNEQYF. The full variable domain, in which reference TRBV2 and TRBJ2-7 provide the parts outside the CDR3, is EPEVTQTPSHQVTQMGQEVILRCVPISNHLYFYWYRQILGQKVEFLVSFYNNEISEKSEIFDDQFSVERPDGSNFTLKIRSTKLEDSAMYFCASRQGNNEQYFGPGTRLTVT.

Only a few counts were recorded for this clone. V is TRBV12-3 or TRBV12-4 and J is TRBJ2-7; D not resolved. V dropped 0 bases and J dropped 7 bases, with 4 bases sitting between them. The length of the CDR3 is 11 residues. The CDR3 coding sequence is TGTGCCAGCAGTTTAGCGCGGGAGCAGTACTTC. It translates to CASSLAREQYF.

The chain joins TRBV9 to TRBJ1-5; D unresolved. V lost 0 bases and J 4 bases, leaving 11 bases between the germline ends. The germline V gene encodes CDR1 SGDLS and CDR2 YYNGEE. This CDR3 contains 15 residues. This CDR3 reads CASSVEGRQNQPQHF. The CDR3 coding sequence is TGTGCCAGCAGCGTAGAGGGCAGGCAGAATCAGCCCCAGCATTTT.

The J gene is TRBJ2-7, the V gene TRBV19, with a possible D match to TRBD1 (6 bases). Trimming removed 3 bases from V and 1 base from J, with 16 bases in between. The germline gives CDR1 LNHDA, CDR2 SQIVND (reference sequence). This CDR3 contains 16 residues. The CDR3 nucleotides read TGTGCCAGTAGTATCCGTTGGGGTGGACAGTCCTACGAGCAGTACTTC. Its protein product is CASSIRWGGQSYEQYF.

The rearrangement links TRBV7-2 to TRBJ1-6; D unclear. The CDR3 has 15 residues. The V gene lost 4 bases and the J gene lost 7 bases, with 14 bases spanning the gap. Germline V lookup: CDR1 SGHTA, CDR2 FQGNSA. The CDR3 DNA reads as TGTGCCAGCAGCTCCACGGTTGGGATGAATTCACCCCTCCACTTT. It translates to CASSSTVGMNSPLHF.

A few counts support this clone. The V and J genes are TRBV2 and TRBJ1-1; 8 bases align to TRBD1. The CDR3 sequence is 13 residues long. Germline loops: CDR1 SNHLY, CDR2 FYNNEI. With 6 bases clipped from V and 3 bases from J, the junction kept 3 bases outside the gene matches. The CDR3 DNA follows: TGTGCCAGCAGGCTACAGGGGGACACTGAAGCTTTCTTT. Amino acids: CASRLQGDTEAFF.

This sequence joins TRBV2 and TRBJ1-2; TRBD1 agrees at 11 bases. Germline CDR1 reads SNHLY; CDR2 reads FYNNEI. V gave up 7 bases and J gave up 4 bases; unmatched junction bases: 5. This CDR3 has 14 amino acids. CDR3 region: CASMDRGRGYGYTF. The CDR3, as DNA: TGTGCCAGCATGGACAGGGGGCGAGGCTATGGCTACACCTTC.

V is TRBV29-1 and J is TRBJ2-3; D perhaps matches TRBD2 (5 bases). V was clipped by 3 bases and J by 5 bases, with 12 bases between them. Germline CDR1 and CDR2: SQVTM and ANQGSEA. CDR3 length: 13 amino acids. CDR3 region: CSVERDFGDTQYF. In DNA, the CDR3 is TGCAGCGTTGAGAGGGATTTCGGAGATACGCAGTATTTT.

This clone was counted a single time. The gene calls are TRBV24-1 and TRBJ1-1; D call uncertain. Germline CDR1 is KGHDR and CDR2 is SFDVKD. The V and J ends lost 4 bases and 1 base respectively, with 3 bases between them. This CDR3 contains 12 residues. The CDR3 sequence: CATSERNTEAFF. The CDR3 DNA is TGTGCCACCAGTGAACGGAACACTGAAGCTTTCTTT.

This chain links TRBV5-1 with TRBJ1-2; the D is unclear. Germline values: CDR1 SGHRS, CDR2 YFSETQ. There are 13 residues in the CDR3. Between the trimmed V and J ends, which lost 4 bases and 8 bases, there was a span of 15 bases. The CDR3 bases are TGCGCCAGCAGCCCTACTGACGACCGGGGCTACACCTTC. Its translation is CASSPTDDRGYTF.

This rearrangement joins TRBV19 to TRBJ2-5; D is undetermined. Germline CDR1 LNHDA, CDR2 SQIVND (reference sequence). Trimming cost V 1 base and J 1 base, with 10 bases left between them. This CDR3 contains 15 residues. CDR3: CASSIGGVGQETQYF. The CDR3 DNA reads TGTGCCAGTAGTATAGGTGGGGTGGGCCAAGAGACCCAGTACTTC.